These T cell receptor beta chains were read from a single sample in a study of blood T cell repertoires in COVID-19. Measured with immunoSEQ multiplex PCR; TCRdb has only the in-frame clones, and not every one. The sample consists of more than 100,000 clones, around 81% of them appearing once. The specimen sequenced was peripheral blood. All receptors derive from an older woman with active or convalescent COVID-19. CDR3s include the opening cysteine and the closing phenylalanine or tryptophan. The order of the fields is V gene, D gene, J gene, clone size, CDR3 DNA, CDR3 protein. The D gene is left open where the match is weak. The size of a clone is reported for some rows only, either as once, few or many, or as a class for expanded clones.

TRBV9	TRBD2	TRBJ2-1	NA	TGTGCCAGCAGCTTAAGACTAGCGGCAGCCTACAATGAGCAGTTCTTC	CASSLRLAAAYNEQFF
TRBV15	NA	TRBJ1-1	NA	TGTGCCACCAGCAGATCTCAGACAGCTGAAGCTTTCTTT	CATSRSQTAEAFF
TRBV6-6	TRBD1	TRBJ1-1	NA	TGTGCCAGCAGACCCGGGACAGCGAACACTGAAGCTTTCTTT	CASRPGTANTEAFF
TRBV6-5	NA	TRBJ2-7	NA	TGTGCCAGCAGTTACATGGCAGGGCCATACGAGCAGTACTTC	CASSYMAGPYEQYF
TRBV19	TRBD1	TRBJ1-1	NA	TGTGCCAGCACGGACAGGGGGGACACTGAAGCTTTCTTT	CASTDRGDTEAFF
TRBV5-1	NA	TRBJ2-2	NA	TGCGCCAGCATGGAGGCACCGAACACCGGGGAGCTGTTTTTT	CASMEAPNTGELFF
TRBV3-1/TRBV3-2	NA	TRBJ1-1	NA	TGTGCCAGCACCCCACTATTCAGGGACACTGAAGCTTTCTTT	CASTPLFRDTEAFF
TRBV2	NA	TRBJ1-3	NA	TGTGCCAGTTTACAGAGCTCTGGAAACACCATATATTTT	CASLQSSGNTIYF
TRBV6-2/TRBV6-3	NA	TRBJ2-7	NA	TGTGCCAGCAGTTATGCTGAGGCCTACGAGCAGTACTTC	CASSYAEAYEQYF
TRBV6-4	NA	TRBJ2-7	NA	TGTGCCAGCAGAGCCGGGAGAATATCGTTGGACGAGCAGTACTTC	CASRAGRISLDEQYF
TRBV12-3/TRBV12-4	TRBD1	TRBJ1-4	once	TGTGCCAGCAGGGACAGGTTTGAAAAACTGTTTTTT	CASRDRFEKLFF
TRBV2	NA	TRBJ2-7	NA	TGTGCCAGCGTCGGCTCCTACGAGCAGTACTTC	CASVGSYEQYF
TRBV7-2	NA	TRBJ1-1	few	TGTGCCAGCAGCTTGAGCGGGTGGCTGACTGAAGCTTTCTTT	CASSLSGWLTEAFF
TRBV19	NA	TRBJ2-4	NA	TGTGCCAGTACAGGGGTCCTCCTAGCCAAAAACATTCAGTACTTC	CASTGVLLAKNIQYF
TRBV7-8	TRBD2	TRBJ2-5	NA	TGTGCCAGCACCCCTCTCCCCGGGGGGGCTGAAGAGACCCAGTACTTC	CASTPLPGGAEETQYF
TRBV6-5	NA	TRBJ1-5	NA	TGTGCCAGCAGTTCCCGGGACTCACACAATCAGCCCCAGCATTTT	CASSSRDSHNQPQHF
TRBV19	TRBD1	TRBJ2-3	NA	TGTGCCAGTAGTATCGCTCAGGGGGCGCAAACAGATACGCAGTATTTT	CASSIAQGAQTDTQYF
TRBV6-5	NA	TRBJ1-6	NA	TGTGCCAGTGCCGGGGTATTGAATTCACCCCTCCACTTT	CASAGVLNSPLHF
TRBV27	TRBD1	TRBJ1-4	NA	TGTGCCAGCAGGGACAGGGGGGGGAGGCCTAATGAAAAACTGTTTTTT	CASRDRGGRPNEKLFF
TRBV10-3	TRBD1	TRBJ1-1	NA	TGTGCCATCAGGACGGACAGGGAGAACACTGAAGCTTTCTTT	CAIRTDRENTEAFF
TRBV11-2	TRBD2	TRBJ2-1	NA	TGTGCCAGCAGCTCACAACTAGCGGGAGGGGGGTCTAGGAATGAGCAGTTCTTC	CASSSQLAGGGSRNEQFF
TRBV29-1	TRBD1	TRBJ2-1	NA	TGCAGCGTTCGGACAGGGGGCGCAAAGTTCTTC	CSVRTGGAKFF
TRBV18	TRBD2	TRBJ2-7	NA	TGTGCCAGCTCGGCTACAGCTAGCGGGAGGGCCGTATACGAGCAGTACTTC	CASSATASGRAVYEQYF
TRBV14	NA	TRBJ2-6	many	TGTGCCAGCAGCCACAAGAGATCTGGGGCCAACGTCCTGACTTTC	CASSHKRSGANVLTF
TRBV4-2	TRBD2	TRBJ2-1	NA	TGTGCCAGCAGCCCTAGCGGGGAGAACAATGAGCAGTTCTTC	CASSPSGENNEQFF
TRBV6-5	NA	TRBJ1-6	NA	TGTGCCAGCAGGCTGGGGCTGAATTCACCCCTCCACTTT	CASRLGLNSPLHF
TRBV28	NA	TRBJ1-1	NA	TGTGCCAGCAGTGACTCTCGCTTCGGGGGCACTGAAGCTTTCTTT	CASSDSRFGGTEAFF
TRBV11-2	TRBD1	TRBJ1-2	once	TGTGCCAGCAGCCCAACAACAGGGGGATTTACTGTGATCTTC	CASSPTTGGFTVIF
TRBV4-1	TRBD1	TRBJ2-2	few	TGCGCCAGCAGCTCCCCCGGACAGGGGGCCCGCACCGGGGAGCTGTTTTTT	CASSSPGQGARTGELFF
TRBV3-1/TRBV3-2	NA	TRBJ2-7	NA	TGTGCCAGCAGCCAAGGGCAAGGGAGAGAGCAGTACTTC	CASSQGQGREQYF
TRBV6-5	TRBD2	TRBJ2-3	NA	TGTGCCAGCAGTTACTTAGGACTAGACACAGATACGCAGTATTTT	CASSYLGLDTDTQYF